This T cell receptor beta chain was recorded in a study of post-analysis software for immune sequencing data. Study-wide results and limits: Patients carried a handful of TRBV segments more frequently than controls did, and TRBV5-6, TRBV5-1 and TRBV20-1 were among them.

Incorporated into the TCR beta cDNA libraries were unique molecular identifiers, which served to reduce PCR and sequencing biases. One entry per CDR3 protein results from TCRdb running MiXCR on the PCR reads. The repertoire has roughly 620,000 distinct CDR3 sequences, around 47% of them found once; the top ten carry about 1.8%. Comments on this clonotype: Its antigen is not identified.

Trimming cost V 2 bases and J 4 bases, with 9 bases left between them. The CDR3 loop spans 15 amino acids. Sequenced: blood. V is TRBV12-3 or TRBV12-4 and J is TRBJ2-6; D ambiguous. The receptor's source is a girl aged 5-17 years with multiple sclerosis. The CDR3 reads CASSLMITGANVLTF. The CDR3 DNA sequence: TGTGCCAGCAGTTTAATGATTACCGGGGCCAACGTCCTGACTTTC.